This record covers a single T cell receptor (beta chain). The antigen remains undetermined. TCRdb reanalysed the 5' RACE reads using MiXCR and keeps one entry per CDR3 protein. The table shows just over 300,000 distinct CDR3 sequences, with roughly 21% occurring only once. These data come from a study of T-cell memory formation after mild COVID-19. Study-wide results and limits: Contracting clones from day 15 to 85 had balanced CD4/CD8; later expanders favoured CD4+.

Per the germline V gene, CDR1 is MNHEY and CDR2 is SVGAGI. This CDR3 spans 13 amino acids. With 1 base removed from V and 4 bases from J, the gap between germline ends came to 6 bases. This clonotype originated in a man younger than 35 who had mild COVID-19 (a few samples of this study predate the infection). Cell type and time point are not known. The chain combines TRBV6-5 with TRBJ2-3; D uncertain. Sequencing used PBMCs or a T cell subset sorted from them (not recorded which). The CDR3 spells CASSYYRSDTQYF. CDR3 in DNA: TGTGCCAGCAGTTACTACCGGTCAGATACGCAGTATTTT.